This entry lists 27 T cell receptor beta chains sequenced from one sample in a study of HIV-infected patients and healthy controls. Reverse transcription used approximately 500 ng RNA and constant-region primers for alpha and beta. Separate chain-specific third strand synthesis with multiplexing indices produced the alpha and beta libraries. Each CDR3 protein gets one entry after TCRdb re-called the 5' RACE reads with MiXCR. The sample contains some 9,600 distinct CDR3 sequences, over 9.5% of which appear only once. No cell fractionation was done, so the repertoire covers all unsorted peripheral blood T cells. The specimen was blood, collected before antiretroviral therapy. These receptors were obtained from an adult with HIV infection.

This clonotype was seen ten or more times. The chain links TRBV12-3 or TRBV12-4 to TRBJ1-5; D is ambiguous. This CDR3 comprises 15 residues. Deletions cut 6 bases from V and 4 bases from J, with 16 bases between. CDR3: CASSPAEGGNQPQHF. CDR3 nucleotides: TGTGCCAGCAGCCCTGCCGAGGGTGGGAATCAGCCCCAGCATTTT.

This clonotype has at least ten counts. The gene calls are TRBV6-6 and TRBJ2-5; 9 positions agree with TRBD1. Germline loops: CDR1 MNHNY, CDR2 SVGAGI (reference sequence). V was clipped by 5 bases and J by 4 bases; unmatched bases: 5. This CDR3 is built from 14 residues. This CDR3 is CASSLWTGAETQYF. The CDR3 bases are TGTGCCAGCAGTCTTTGGACAGGGGCAGAGACCCAGTACTTC.

The chain employs TRBV7-2 and TRBJ1-2; the D is unclear. The CDR3 consists of 14 residues. Germline values: CDR1 SGHTA, CDR2 FQGNSA. Trimming removed 4 bases at V and 2 bases at J, with 11 bases between. The CDR3 here is CASSWDLENYGYTF. The DNA of the CDR3 is TGTGCCAGCAGCTGGGATCTCGAGAACTATGGCTACACCTTC.

The chain joins TRBV7-8 to TRBJ1-4; D might be TRBD1 (6 bases). CDR1 and CDR2 (germline): SGHVS, FQNEAQ. V lost 5 bases and J 0 bases, leaving 19 bases between the germline ends. The CDR3 length is 18 residues. For the CDR3, the DNA is TGTGCCAGCAGCCCCAGACAATGGACAGCTGCAACTAATGAAAAACTGTTTTTT. It translates to CASSPRQWTAATNEKLFF.

The chain combines TRBV4-1 with TRBJ1-6; D is undetermined. This CDR3 spans 15 amino acids. Germline CDR1 is MGHRA and CDR2 is YSYEKL. V gave up 2 bases and J gave up 4 bases, with 9 bases separating them. CDR3 amino acids: CASSQTGIYNSPLHF. In nucleotides, the CDR3 is TGCGCCAGCAGCCAAACCGGGATTTATAATTCACCCCTCCACTTT.

The rearrangement links TRBV28 to TRBJ1-1; TRBD1 agrees at 7 bases. The CDR3 extends over 18 amino acids. V trimming: 3 bases; J trimming: 3 bases; junction bases outside the gene matches: 16. Germline V gives CDR1 MDHEN, CDR2 SYDVKM. CDR3 loop: CASSLVGRGYFTHTEAFF. CDR3 nucleotides: TGTGCCAGCAGTTTGGTTGGCAGGGGGTATTTTACTCACACTGAAGCTTTCTTT.

This clonotype is classed as large (0.1 to 1%). The chain recombines TRBV10-3 with TRBJ1-6; D not certain. Trimming pared 0 bases from V and 0 bases from J, leaving 18 bases between. Per germline, CDR1 ENHRY and CDR2 SYGVKD. This CDR3 has 20 residues. The CDR3 region has the DNA TGTGCCATCAGTGAGTCTATCCGAGAAATAGAAAGCTCCTATAATTCACCCCTCCACTTT. Translation: CAISESIREIESSYNSPLHF.

The chain recombines TRBV30 with TRBJ2-2; D remains ambiguous. The germline V gene has CDR1 GTSNPN and CDR2 SVGIG (reference sequence). The CDR3 sequence is 13 residues long. Trimming left V 1 base short and J 5 bases short, with 8 bases between. The DNA of the CDR3 is TGTGCCTGGAGTGCGCTACGGACCGGGGAGCTGTTTTTT. Protein sequence: CAWSALRTGELFF.

In its sample, this clonotype was seen many times. The V gene is TRBV5-1, the J gene TRBJ2-7; D remains ambiguous. The length of the CDR3 is 15 residues. V was cut by 0 bases and J by 2 bases, with 12 bases left in between. Germline assignment: CDR1 SGHRS and CDR2 YFSETQ. CDR3 in amino acids: CASSLAGTLTYEQYF. DNA of the CDR3: TGCGCCAGCAGCTTGGCGGGTACCCTAACCTACGAGCAGTACTTC.

Ten or more counts support this clonotype. This rearrangement joins TRBV7-9 to TRBJ1-1; no clear D gene. V was clipped by 2 bases and J by 0 bases, with 7 bases between them. Germline lookup yields CDR1 SEHNR and CDR2 FQNEAQ (reference sequence). This CDR3 has 14 residues. For the CDR3, the DNA is TGTGCCAGCAGCTTAAACAGCCTGAACACTGAAGCTTTCTTT. Amino acid sequence: CASSLNSLNTEAFF.

Within the sample, this clonotype is medium-sized. The genes are TRBV27 and TRBJ2-5; D is undetermined. Germline CDR1 MNHEY, CDR2 SMNVEV (reference sequence). The CDR3 spans 15 residues. Trimming left V 0 bases short and J 5 bases short, with 13 bases between. The CDR3, as DNA: TGTGCCAGCAGTTTATCGGCTAATCCCTCGGAGACCCAGTACTTC. This gives the protein CASSLSANPSETQYF.

The chain is built from TRBV5-1 and TRBJ2-1, with 11 positions matching TRBD2. CDR1 is SGHRS, CDR2 YFSETQ, per germline. The CDR3 has 15 residues. V lost 4 bases to trimming and J lost 7 bases; unmatched junction nucleotides: 7. The DNA of the CDR3 is TGCGCCAGCAGCGGTGGACTAGCGGGTATTAATGAGCAGTTCTTC. Its protein product is CASSGGLAGINEQFF.

This clonotype appeared many times. The gene calls are TRBV6-5 and TRBJ2-1; D gene unclear. The V end lost 4 bases, the J end lost 5 bases, and 12 bases lay between the germline ends. The CDR3 is 14 residues long. The germline V gene has CDR1 MNHEY and CDR2 SVGAGI. CDR3 residues: CASSFQTWNNEQFF. The CDR3 bases are TGTGCCAGCAGTTTCCAGACTTGGAACAATGAGCAGTTCTTC.

In its sample, this clonotype was seen many times. The chain is built from TRBV9 and TRBJ2-1; TRBD2 agrees at 9 bases. V lost 2 bases, J lost 7 bases, and 7 bases stayed unmatched. The CDR3 contains 15 residues. In germline, CDR1 is SGDLS, CDR2 YYNGEE. CDR3 protein: CASSVAGGGANEQFF. The DNA for the CDR3 is TGTGCCAGCAGCGTCGCTGGCGGGGGGGCGAATGAGCAGTTCTTC.

This clonotype was counted many times. Its ends do not fully match the called genes, so a read error is possible. The V gene is TRBV11-2, the J gene TRBJ2-1; D remains unclear. Germline V gene sequence: CDR1 SGHAT, CDR2 FQNNGV. This CDR3 has 14 amino acids. CDR3 residues: CASSLERVYNEQFF. CDR3 coding DNA: TGTGCCAGCAGCCTAGAAAGAGTCTACAATGAGCAGTTCTTC.

This clonotype was seen many times. This rearrangement joins TRBV11-2 to TRBJ2-5; D is perhaps TRBD2 (6 bases). CDR1 is SGHAT, CDR2 FQNNGV, per germline. The CDR3 totals 15 residues. Between the trimmed V and J ends, which lost 3 bases and 4 bases, there was a span of 15 bases. CDR3 loop: CASSFSAGTRETQYF. The CDR3 DNA reads TGTGCCAGCAGCTTTTCGGCGGGGACCAGAGAGACCCAGTACTTC.

The rearrangement joins TRBV2 to TRBJ2-3; D ambiguous. CDR1 and CDR2 (germline): SNHLY, FYNNEI. The germline V and J ends were trimmed by 6 bases and 4 bases, with 11 bases remaining between them. This CDR3 has 13 amino acids. The CDR3 DNA reads as TGTGCCAGCAGCTTGGACGAGTCAGATACGCAGTATTTT. This sequence encodes CASSLDESDTQYF.

This clonotype was observed at least ten times. This rearrangement joins TRBV6-2 or TRBV6-3 to TRBJ2-1; D unresolved. Trimming stripped 2 bases from V and 5 bases from J, with 13 bases between. Looked up from germline, CDR1 is MNHEY and CDR2 is SVGEGT. The CDR3 runs 15 residues. CDR3 bases: TGTGCCAGCAGTTACATCCTTACAAGTAACAATGAGCAGTTCTTC. The encoded protein is CASSYILTSNNEQFF.

On this clonotype itself: A single base separates this from a much larger clone, so it may be a read error. The chain carries TRBV20-1 and TRBJ2-2; 12 bases agree with TRBD2. Germline CDR1 is DFQATT and CDR2 is SNEGSKA (reference sequence). This CDR3 contains 15 residues. The V segment lost 3 bases and the J segment 3 bases; nucleotides outside the gene matches: 2. As DNA, the CDR3 is TGCAGTGCTAGCTCTAGCGGGAGGGACACCGGGGAGCTGTTTTTT. This sequence encodes CSASSSGRDTGELFF.

This chain uses TRBV30 with TRBJ2-1; 9 bases are a match to TRBD2. CDR1 GTSNPN and CDR2 SVGIG come from the germline V gene (reference sequence). Trimming cost V 0 bases and J 4 bases; bases outside gene matches: 7. The CDR3 has 16 residues. CDR3 nucleotides: TGTGCCTGGAGTGTCGGGTCTAGCGGGGCTTACAATGAGCAGTTCTTC. Translation gives CAWSVGSSGAYNEQFF.

This clonotype was seen only a few times. The rearrangement joins TRBV27 to TRBJ2-7; 8 positions match TRBD1. Germline V gene data show CDR1 as MNHEY and CDR2 as SMNVEV (reference sequence). The CDR3 has 13 amino acids. V lost 5 bases to trimming and J lost 2 bases; unmatched junction nucleotides: 2. The CDR3 protein is CASSMGQAYEQYF. The CDR3 DNA reads TGTGCCAGCAGTATGGGACAGGCCTACGAGCAGTACTTC.

This clonotype is medium-sized by share. V is TRBV28 and J is TRBJ2-1, with 8 bases identical to TRBD1. V trimming: 5 bases; J trimming: 2 bases; junction bases outside the gene matches: 11. The CDR3 is made up of 17 amino acids. Germline values: CDR1 MDHEN, CDR2 SYDVKM. As DNA, the CDR3 is TGTGCCAGCAGTCCCGCTTCAGACAGGGGTCCCTACAATGAGCAGTTCTTC. Residues: CASSPASDRGPYNEQFF.

This clonotype was counted many times. CDR3 sequence (DNA): TGCGCCAGCAGCTTGCAAGACGCCAGAATAAATGAGCAGTTCTTC. Translated, it gives CASSLQDARINEQFF. The V gene is TRBV5-1, the J gene TRBJ2-1; D unresolved. Germline V gives CDR1 SGHRS, CDR2 YFSETQ. The CDR3 length is 15 residues. Trimming removed 1 base at V and 7 bases at J, with 15 bases between.

This clonotype was picked up a small number of times. The genes are TRBV7-2 and TRBJ2-3, with TRBD1 identical over 7 bases. The CDR3 spans 15 residues. Looked up from germline, CDR1 is SGHTA and CDR2 is FQGNSA. With V trimmed by 2 bases and J by 1 base, 3 bases remained unmatched. The CDR3 loop reads CASSLMGQRTDTQYF. CDR3 sequence (DNA): TGTGCCAGCAGCTTAATGGGACAGCGCACAGATACGCAGTATTTT.

This clonotype occurred many times. V usage is TRBV18 and J usage is TRBJ1-6; TRBD1 aligns across 10 bases. The CDR3 contains 15 residues. Germline lookup yields CDR1 KGHSH and CDR2 LQKENI. The ends lost 3 bases at V and 9 bases at J; junction bases unmatched: 5. DNA for the CDR3: TGTGCCAGCTCACCCTCCGGGACAGGGGTTTCACCCCTCCACTTT. It yields the protein CASSPSGTGVSPLHF.

The sample holds many counts of this clonotype. The chain has TRBV19 and TRBJ2-5; D is ambiguous. The length of the CDR3 is 14 residues. V lost 1 base and J 0 bases, leaving 6 bases between the germline ends. Per the germline V gene, CDR1 is LNHDA and CDR2 is SQIVND (reference sequence). The CDR3 DNA sequence: TGTGCCAGTAGTATAGGAACAGACCAAGAGACCCAGTACTTC. Amino acids: CASSIGTDQETQYF.

This clonotype is large. This chain joins TRBV3-1 and TRBJ2-2; a weak D match, TRBD2 (7 bases). The CDR3 is made up of 18 amino acids. V was pared by 1 base and J by 0 bases, with 15 bases between. CDR1 is LGHDT, CDR2 YNNKEL, per germline (reference sequence). Here the CDR3 reads CASSQVAGAYTNTGELFF. CDR3 in DNA: TGTGCCAGCAGCCAAGTTGCGGGGGCGTACACGAACACCGGGGAGCTGTTTTTT.